This T cell receptor (beta chain) was recorded in a study of memory CD4+ T cells and cytomegalovirus serostatus (dated by TCRdb to about 2019). Study-level background: The cohort comprised some 35 healthy Belgian adults, 9 CMV seropositive and 24 CMV seronegative. To replicate a published TCR-based CMV serostatus classifier, the researchers sequenced the CD4+ memory TCRbeta repertoires of a Belgian cohort whose cytomegalovirus serostatus was known. General findings and caveats noted by the study authors: A median bootstrapped AUC of around 0.94 with a 95% CI of 0.76-1.00 was achieved on the Belgian cohort by the original-framework classifier. For CMV serostatus prediction, a median bootstrapped AUC of 0.95 was reached with the original framework, and a median bootstrapped AUC of approximately 0.92 was reached with a US-trained random forest. Among the 150 to 200 previously reported CMV-associated TCRbeta sequences, some 69 showed up in the CD4+ memory repertoires, with each one found in between one and five individuals. Only CD4+CD45RO+ memory cells were sequenced, in contrast to the original study, in which naive and memory CD4+ and CD8+ populations were covered. Results were interpreted as suggesting that the CMV-associated TCR signature is largely present in the CD4+ memory repertoire.

From its cysteine to its phenylalanine, the CDR3 spans 14 amino acids. The read is trimmed to its CDR3 DNA, 42 bases read in frame from base 1. The germline V gene provides CDR1 SGHNT and CDR2 YENEEA. V gives up 0 bases and J gives up 7 bases, and the segment between their germline ends measures 12 bases. Genomic DNA was extracted from sorted cells with the Quick-DNA Microprep Kit. TCRbeta DNA was amplified with the immunoSEQ hsTCRbeta kit following the manufacturer's protocol. An Illumina MiSeq instrument was used to sequence the TCRbeta libraries. Regarding the original processing steps: After out-of-frame sequences were removed, around 2,200,000 distinct TCRbeta sequences remained, averaging around 70,000 per individual. Each individual was scored using the number of around 150 previously reported CMV-associated TCRbeta sequences that the individual carried and the total number of productive distinct TCRbeta sequences. A beta-binomial model was reimplemented in Python, and random forests from scikit-learn, run with default parameters, were trained on data from the US cohort. Classifier performance on the Belgian cohort was summarized as median AUC with percentile confidence intervals over 10,000 bootstrap iterations. Here the immuneACCESS table is served through TCRdb, limited to in-frame sequences with V and J called. Missing clones are a known gap in these copies; in checked studies unresolved V genes cover under half, and the rest lacks a known reason. The DNA gave D and trimming, while V, J and clone size come from that table. The sample records about 44,000 clones, 76% of which are singletons. Clones ranked in the top ten supply roughly 2% of the sample.

Note on this clone: What this receptor recognizes is not known. The record has no base qualities; no much larger clone is one base away.

Single viable CD3+CD4+CD8-CD45RO+ cells were sorted as memory CD4+ T cells on a FACSAria II. CMV serostatus was assessed using a Roche Elecsys assay, by which serum IgG against CMV pp150, pp28, p38 and p52 was detected. After thawing, total CD4+ T cells were enriched by positive selection with CD4 magnetic microbeads. The samples came from a separate study whose specific focus was interrogating the CD4+ T cell memory repertoire. Peripheral blood mononuclear cells were isolated and cryopreserved according to standard operating procedures, and serum was kept at -80 degrees C. Staining used CD3-PerCP (BW264/56), CD4-APC (RPA-T4), CD45RO-PE (UCHT1) and CD8-Pacific Orange (3B5) antibodies, with Sytox blue excluding non-viable cells.

Sequenced input: memory CD4+ T cells from blood. This sequence was found in an adult in good health and CMV-seronegative. The rearrangement joined TRBV11-3 to TRBJ2-5, with TRBD2 perhaps the D gene, on 5 matching bases. The nucleotide sequence reads TGTGCCAGCAGCTTAGAGCTGGGAGAGGGGACCCAGTACTTC. Its product reads: CASSLELGEGTQYF.